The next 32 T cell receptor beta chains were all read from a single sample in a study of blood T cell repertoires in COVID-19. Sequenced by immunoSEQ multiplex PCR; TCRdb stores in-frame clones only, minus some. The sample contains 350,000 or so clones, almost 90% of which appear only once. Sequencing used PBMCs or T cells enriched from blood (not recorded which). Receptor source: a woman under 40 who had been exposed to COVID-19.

CDR3: CSARTSSTHTDTQYF. The CDR3 region has the DNA TGCAGCGCCCGGACTAGCTCGACACACACAGATACGCAGTATTTT. V is TRBV29-1 and J is TRBJ2-3; the match to TRBD2 covers 8 bases. With 7 bases clipped from V and 2 bases from J, the junction kept 11 bases outside the gene matches. The CDR3 is 15 amino acids. Per germline, CDR1 SQVTM and CDR2 ANQGSEA.

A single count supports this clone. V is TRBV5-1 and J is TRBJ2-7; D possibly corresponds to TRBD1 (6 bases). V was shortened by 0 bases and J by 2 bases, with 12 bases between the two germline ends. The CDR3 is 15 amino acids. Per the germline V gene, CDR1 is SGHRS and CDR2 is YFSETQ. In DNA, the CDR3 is TGCGCCAGCAGCTTGGAGAGGGGGAAAACCTACGAGCAGTACTTC. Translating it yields CASSLERGKTYEQYF.

The CDR3 DNA follows: TGTGCCAGCAGCTTAAGGGCGGGACAGGGATATGAGACCCAGTACTTC. Protein product: CASSLRAGQGYETQYF. V gene TRBV7-9 combines with J gene TRBJ2-5; 9 positions agree with TRBD1. CDR3 length equals 16 residues. Germline trimming cut 2 bases from V and 5 bases from J; bases unmatched to any gene: 9. Germline V CDR1 and CDR2: SEHNR, FQNEAQ (reference sequence).

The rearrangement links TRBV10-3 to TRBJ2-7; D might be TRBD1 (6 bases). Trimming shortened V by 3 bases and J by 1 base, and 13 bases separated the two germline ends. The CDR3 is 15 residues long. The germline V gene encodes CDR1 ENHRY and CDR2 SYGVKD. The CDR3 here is CAISDHETGSYEQYF. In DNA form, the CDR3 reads TGTGCCATCAGTGACCACGAAACAGGGTCCTACGAGCAGTACTTC.

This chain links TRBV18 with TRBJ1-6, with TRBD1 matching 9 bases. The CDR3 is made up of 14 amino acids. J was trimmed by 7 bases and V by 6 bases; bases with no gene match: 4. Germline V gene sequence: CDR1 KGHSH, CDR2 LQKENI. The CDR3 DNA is TGTGCCAGCTCCTGGGACAGGGAGAATTCACCCCTCCACTTT. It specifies CASSWDRENSPLHF.

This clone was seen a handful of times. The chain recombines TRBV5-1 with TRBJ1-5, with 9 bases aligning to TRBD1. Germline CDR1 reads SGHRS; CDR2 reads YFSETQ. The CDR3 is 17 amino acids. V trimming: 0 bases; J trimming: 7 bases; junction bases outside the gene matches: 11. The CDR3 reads CASSLVDRGFYNQPQHF. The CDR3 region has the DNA TGCGCCAGCAGCTTGGTAGACAGGGGGTTTTATAACCAGCCCCAGCATTTT.

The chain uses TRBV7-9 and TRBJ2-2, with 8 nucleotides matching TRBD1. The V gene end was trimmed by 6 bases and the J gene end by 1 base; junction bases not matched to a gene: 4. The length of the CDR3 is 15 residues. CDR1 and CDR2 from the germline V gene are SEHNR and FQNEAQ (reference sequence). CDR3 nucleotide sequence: TGTGCCAGCAGAACCGGGACAGGGAACACCGGGGAGCTGTTTTTT. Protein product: CASRTGTGNTGELFF.

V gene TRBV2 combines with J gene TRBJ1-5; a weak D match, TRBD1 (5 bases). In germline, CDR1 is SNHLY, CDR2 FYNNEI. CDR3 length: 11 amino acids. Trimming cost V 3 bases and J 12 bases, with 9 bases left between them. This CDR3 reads CASSDITGQHF. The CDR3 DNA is TGTGCCAGCAGTGATATAACAGGCCAGCATTTT.

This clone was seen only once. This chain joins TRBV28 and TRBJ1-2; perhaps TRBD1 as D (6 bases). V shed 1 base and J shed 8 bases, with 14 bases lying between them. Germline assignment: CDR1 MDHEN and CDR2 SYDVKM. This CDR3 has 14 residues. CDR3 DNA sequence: TGTGCCAGCAGTTTATCTGGGGGCCCGGGGGGCTACACCTTC. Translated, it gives CASSLSGGPGGYTF.

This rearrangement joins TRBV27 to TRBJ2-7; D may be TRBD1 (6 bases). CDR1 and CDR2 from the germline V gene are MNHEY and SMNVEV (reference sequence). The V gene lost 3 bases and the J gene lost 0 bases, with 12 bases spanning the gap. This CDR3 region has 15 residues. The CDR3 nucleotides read TGTGCCAGCAGTTTTGGGGACAAGAGCTCCTACGAGCAGTACTTC. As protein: CASSFGDKSSYEQYF.

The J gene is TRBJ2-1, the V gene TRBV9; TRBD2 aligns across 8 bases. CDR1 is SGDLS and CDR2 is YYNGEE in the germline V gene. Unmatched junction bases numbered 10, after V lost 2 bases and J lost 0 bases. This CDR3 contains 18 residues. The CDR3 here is CASSVPTSGGSSYNEQFF. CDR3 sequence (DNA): TGTGCCAGCAGCGTGCCCACTAGCGGTGGGAGCTCCTACAATGAGCAGTTCTTC. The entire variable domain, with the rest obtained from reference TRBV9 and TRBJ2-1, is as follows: DSGVTQTPKHLITATGQRVTLRCSPRSGDLSVYWYQQSLDQGLQFLIQYYNGEERAKGNILERFSAQQFPDLHSELNLSSLELGDSALYFCASSVPTSGGSSYNEQFFGPGTRLTVL.

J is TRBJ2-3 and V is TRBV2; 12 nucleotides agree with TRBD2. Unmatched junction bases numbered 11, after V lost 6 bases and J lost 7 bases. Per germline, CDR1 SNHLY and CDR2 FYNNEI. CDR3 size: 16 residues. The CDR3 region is CASSQQTSGSSNTQYF. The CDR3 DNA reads TGTGCCAGCAGCCAACAGACTAGCGGGAGTTCGAATACGCAGTATTTT.

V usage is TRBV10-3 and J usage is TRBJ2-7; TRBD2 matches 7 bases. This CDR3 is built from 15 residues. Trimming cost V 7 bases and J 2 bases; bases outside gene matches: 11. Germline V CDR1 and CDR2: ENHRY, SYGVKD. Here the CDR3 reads CAITSGGSRTYEQYF. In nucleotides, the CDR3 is TGTGCCATCACTTCGGGCGGGAGCCGGACCTACGAGCAGTACTTC.

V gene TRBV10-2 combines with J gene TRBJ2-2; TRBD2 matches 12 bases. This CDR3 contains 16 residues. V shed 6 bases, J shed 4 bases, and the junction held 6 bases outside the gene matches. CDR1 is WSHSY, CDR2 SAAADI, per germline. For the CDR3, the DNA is TGCGCCAGCAGCGAGACTAGCGGGAGAGGCACCGGGGAGCTGTTTTTT. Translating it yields CASSETSGRGTGELFF.

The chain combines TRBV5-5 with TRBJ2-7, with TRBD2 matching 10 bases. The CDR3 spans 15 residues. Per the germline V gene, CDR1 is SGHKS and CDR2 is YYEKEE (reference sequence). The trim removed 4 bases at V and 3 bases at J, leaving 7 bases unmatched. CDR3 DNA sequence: TGTGCCAGCAGCGCCGGGACTAGCGTTTTCTACGAGCAGTACTTC. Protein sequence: CASSAGTSVFYEQYF.

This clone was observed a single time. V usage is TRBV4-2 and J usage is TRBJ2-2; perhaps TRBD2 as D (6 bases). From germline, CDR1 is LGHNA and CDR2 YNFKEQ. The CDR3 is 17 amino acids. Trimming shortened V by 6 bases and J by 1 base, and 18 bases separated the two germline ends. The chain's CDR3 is CASRPGGSPGNTGELFF. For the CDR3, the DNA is TGTGCCAGCAGACCCGGGGGAAGCCCAGGGAACACCGGGGAGCTGTTTTTT.

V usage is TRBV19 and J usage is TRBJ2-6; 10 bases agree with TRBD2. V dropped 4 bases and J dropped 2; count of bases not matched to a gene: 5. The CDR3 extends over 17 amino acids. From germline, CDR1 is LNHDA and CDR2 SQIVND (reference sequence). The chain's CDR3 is CASSTSGRRTGANVLTF. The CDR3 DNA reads TGTGCCAGTAGTACTAGCGGGAGAAGGACTGGGGCCAACGTCCTGACTTTC.

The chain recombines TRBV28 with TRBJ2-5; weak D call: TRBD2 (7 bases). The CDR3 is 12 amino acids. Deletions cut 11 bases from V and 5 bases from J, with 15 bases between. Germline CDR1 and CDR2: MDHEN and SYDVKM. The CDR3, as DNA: TGTGCCGCCAGGGCGGGGGCGGAGACCCAGTACTTC. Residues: CAARAGAETQYF.

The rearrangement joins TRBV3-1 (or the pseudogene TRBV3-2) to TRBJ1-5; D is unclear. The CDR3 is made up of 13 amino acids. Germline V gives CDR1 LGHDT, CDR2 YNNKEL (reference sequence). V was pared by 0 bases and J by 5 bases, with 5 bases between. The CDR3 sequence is CASSQEIDQPQHF. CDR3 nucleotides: TGTGCCAGCAGCCAAGAAATCGATCAGCCCCAGCATTTT.

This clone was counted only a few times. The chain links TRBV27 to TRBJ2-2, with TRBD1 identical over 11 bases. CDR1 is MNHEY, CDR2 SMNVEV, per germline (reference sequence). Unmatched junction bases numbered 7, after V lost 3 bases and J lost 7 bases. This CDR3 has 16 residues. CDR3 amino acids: CASSFATGTGGGELFF. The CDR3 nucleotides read TGTGCCAGCAGTTTCGCCACCGGGACAGGGGGCGGGGAGCTGTTTTTT.

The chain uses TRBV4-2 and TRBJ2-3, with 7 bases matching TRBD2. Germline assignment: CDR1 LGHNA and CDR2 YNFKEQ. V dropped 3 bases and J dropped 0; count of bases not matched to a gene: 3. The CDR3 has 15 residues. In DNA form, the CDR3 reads TGTGCCAGCAGCCAGGAGCGGGGCAGCACAGATACGCAGTATTTT. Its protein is CASSQERGSTDTQYF.

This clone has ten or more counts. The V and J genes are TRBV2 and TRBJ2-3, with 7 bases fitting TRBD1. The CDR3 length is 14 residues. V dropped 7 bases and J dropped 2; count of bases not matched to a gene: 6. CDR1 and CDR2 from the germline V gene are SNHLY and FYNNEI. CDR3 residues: CASKRTGATDTQYF. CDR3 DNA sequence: TGTGCCAGCAAAAGAACAGGGGCCACAGATACGCAGTATTTT.

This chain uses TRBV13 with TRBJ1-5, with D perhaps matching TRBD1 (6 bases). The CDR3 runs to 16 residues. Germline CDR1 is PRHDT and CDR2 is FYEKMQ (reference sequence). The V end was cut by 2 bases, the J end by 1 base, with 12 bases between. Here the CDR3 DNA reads TGTGCCAGCAGCTTATCACAGGGTAGGAGCAATCAGCCCCAGCATTTT. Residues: CASSLSQGRSNQPQHF.

CDR3 in amino acids: CASSRDRLNTEAFF. The CDR3 DNA follows: TGTGCCAGCAGCCGGGACAGGTTGAACACTGAAGCTTTCTTT. The chain recombines TRBV5-4 with TRBJ1-1; 8 nucleotides line up with TRBD1. CDR3 length equals 14 residues. The V segment lost 4 bases and the J segment 0 bases; nucleotides outside the gene matches: 2. Per the germline V gene, CDR1 is SGHNT and CDR2 is YYREEE (reference sequence).

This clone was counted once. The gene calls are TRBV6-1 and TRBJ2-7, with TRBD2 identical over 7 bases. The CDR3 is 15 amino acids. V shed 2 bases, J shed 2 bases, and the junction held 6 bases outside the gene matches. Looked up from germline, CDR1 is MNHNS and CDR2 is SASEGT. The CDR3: CASSEITSDAYEQYF. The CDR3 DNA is TGTGCCAGCAGTGAAATTACTAGCGACGCCTACGAGCAGTACTTC.

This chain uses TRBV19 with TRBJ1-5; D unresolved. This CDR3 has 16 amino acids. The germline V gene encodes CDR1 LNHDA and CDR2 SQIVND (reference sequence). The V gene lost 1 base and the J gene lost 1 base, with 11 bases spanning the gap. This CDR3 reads CASSIGPRPSNQPQHF. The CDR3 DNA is TGTGCCAGTAGTATAGGTCCCAGGCCAAGCAATCAGCCCCAGCATTTT.

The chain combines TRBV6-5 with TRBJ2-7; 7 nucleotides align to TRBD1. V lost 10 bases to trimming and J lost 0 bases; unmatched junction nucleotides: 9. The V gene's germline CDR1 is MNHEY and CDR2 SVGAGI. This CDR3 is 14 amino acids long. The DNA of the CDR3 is TGTGCCATTACCCCGGGGACAGACTCCTACGAGCAGTACTTC. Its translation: CAITPGTDSYEQYF.

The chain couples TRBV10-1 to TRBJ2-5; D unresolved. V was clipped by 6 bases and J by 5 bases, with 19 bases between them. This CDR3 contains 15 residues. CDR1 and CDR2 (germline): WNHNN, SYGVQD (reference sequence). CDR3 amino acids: CASSPTRSAAETQYF. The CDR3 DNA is TGCGCCAGCAGCCCCACAAGGTCGGCGGCGGAGACCCAGTACTTC.

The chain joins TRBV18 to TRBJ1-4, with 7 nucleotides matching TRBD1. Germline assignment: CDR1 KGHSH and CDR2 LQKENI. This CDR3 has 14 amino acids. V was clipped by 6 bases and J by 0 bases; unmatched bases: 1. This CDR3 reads CASSGQATNEKLFF. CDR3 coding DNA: TGTGCCAGCTCCGGACAGGCAACTAATGAAAAACTGTTTTTT.

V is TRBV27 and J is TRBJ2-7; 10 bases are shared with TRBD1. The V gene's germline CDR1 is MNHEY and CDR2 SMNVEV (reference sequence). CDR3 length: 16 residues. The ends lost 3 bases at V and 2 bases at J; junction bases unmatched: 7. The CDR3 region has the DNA TGTGCCAGCAGTTTGATCCCCGGGACAGGGGCCTACGAGCAGTACTTC. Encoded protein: CASSLIPGTGAYEQYF.

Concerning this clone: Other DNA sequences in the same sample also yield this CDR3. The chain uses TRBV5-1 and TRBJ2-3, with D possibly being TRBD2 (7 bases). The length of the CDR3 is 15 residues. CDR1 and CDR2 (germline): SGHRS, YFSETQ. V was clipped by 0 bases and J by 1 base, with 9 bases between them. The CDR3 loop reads CASSLGGGGTDTQYF. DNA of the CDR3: TGCGCCAGCAGCTTGGGCGGGGGCGGCACAGATACGCAGTATTTT.

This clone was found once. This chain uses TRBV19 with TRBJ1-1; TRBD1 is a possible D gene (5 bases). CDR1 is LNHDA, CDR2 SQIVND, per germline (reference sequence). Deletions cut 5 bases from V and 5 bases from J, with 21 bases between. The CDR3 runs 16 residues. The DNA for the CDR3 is TGTGCCAGTAGTGGGGTTCGGGGGTTCGGGGGAACTGAAGCTTTCTTT. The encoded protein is CASSGVRGFGGTEAFF.